What follows describes a single T cell receptor (beta chain). The data belong to a study of molecular identifiers for immune sequencing clone quantification. MiXCR, applied by TCRdb to the PCR reads, yields one record per CDR3 protein. The sample yields about 500,000 distinct CDR3 sequences, about a fifth seen once. This receptor was identified in a human donor in good health. Some libraries in this study had Jurkat cell RNA spiked in. What was sequenced was naive CD8+ T cells from blood, with Jurkat cell RNA spiked in. As for subset: FACS-sorted CD8+CD4-CCR7+CD45RA+ naive T cells.

CDR3 residues: CASRLSDRVRSYEQYF. CDR3 bases: TGTGCCAGCAGACTATCAGACAGGGTCCGCTCCTACGAGCAGTACTTC. This chain uses TRBV6-5 with TRBJ2-7; 7 bases align to TRBD1. Germline V gene lookup returns CDR1 MNHEY and CDR2 SVGAGI. This CDR3 spans 16 amino acids. V lost 6 bases and J lost 0; bases outside the gene matches: 11.